This T cell receptor beta chain stems from a study of shared clonotypes between healthy human individuals. Study-wide findings and caveats: An anticipated effect of sequencing depth on clonotype sharing among donors was recognized.

Nashville, Tennessee was home to all donors, each a Caucasian adult. The germline gives CDR1 LGHNA, CDR2 YNFKEQ. V was pared by 0 bases and J by 10 bases, with 16 bases between. There are 15 residues in the CDR3. As for this clone: No antigen is known for it.

In the source study's methods: ImmunoSEQ output lacked quality scores and full-length reads, limiting matched filtering. Method: immunoSEQ multiplex PCR; TCRdb's copy keeps in-frame clones and lacks some. V, J and clone size were drawn from that table, and D and trimming were deduced from the DNA. The sample has more than 400,000 clones; approximately 84% are singletons. The V call is TRBV4-2, the J call TRBJ2-1; D not resolved. Source material: PBMCs. This sequence originates from a woman between 40 and 50 years old in good health. Some clones in this sample may be carry-over from other donors' samples. The CDR3 spells CASSQDLRYGGEQFF. CDR3 DNA: TGTGCCAGCAGCCAAGATCTCCGATATGGCGGAGAGCAGTTCTTC.